These 22 T cell receptor beta chains share one sample of origin, sequenced in a study of shared T cell receptors in the human thymus (dated by TCRdb to the early 2020s). Libraries were built with the immunoSEQ multiplex PCR assay. The table comes from immuneACCESS by way of TCRdb, which keeps in-frame sequences with V and J called. Part of the clones is missing from these tables; in studies checked, under half for an unresolved V gene and the rest for unknown reasons. The sample table records hundreds of thousands of clones; 87% of these occur just once. Jointly, the top ten make up roughly 0.0087% of the sample. This same sample was also taken into another study, of human thymus T cells.

The sample comprised thymocytes. The source is a boy younger than two with a congenital heart defect. Donor details come from another sample of the same person, matched by shared clones.

V gene TRBV25-1 combines with J gene TRBJ2-3; D is ambiguous. CDR3 length: 16 amino acids. Trimming took 1 base from V and 7 from J, leaving 18 bases between them. The germline gives CDR1 MGHDK, CDR2 SYGVNS. The DNA for the CDR3 is TGTGCCAGCAGTGAATTCCGTCACCAATACTGCCATACGCAGTATTTT. This encodes CASSEFRHQYCHTQYF.

This chain links TRBV5-1 with TRBJ1-4, with 10 bases matching TRBD1. V was pared by 0 bases and J by 4 bases, with 12 bases of the junction left unmatched. The CDR3 spans 19 residues. Germline V gene lookup returns CDR1 SGHRS and CDR2 YFSETQ. This chain's CDR3 is CASSLVGTGDGSINEKLFF. In DNA form, the CDR3 reads TGCGCCAGCAGCTTGGTTGGGACAGGGGACGGGAGCATTAATGAAAAACTGTTTTTT.

The V call is TRBV14, the J call TRBJ2-7; TRBD1 is a possible D gene (6 bases). The CDR3 length is 13 residues. Germline CDR1 and CDR2: SGHDN and FVKESK. Trimming removed 2 bases at V and 3 bases at J, with 8 bases between. The CDR3 bases are TGTGCCAGCAGCCAACCGGACAGCTACGAGCAGTACTTC. Translating it yields CASSQPDSYEQYF.

The V and J genes are TRBV5-1 and TRBJ1-2, with 7 bases lining up with TRBD1. Germline CDR1 and CDR2: SGHRS and YFSETQ. V was clipped by 1 base and J by 3 bases; unmatched bases: 6. The CDR3 is made up of 15 amino acids. This CDR3 reads CASSLMQGEDYGYTF. Written as DNA, the CDR3 is TGCGCCAGCAGCTTGATGCAGGGGGAAGACTATGGCTACACCTTC.

CDR3 region: CASSVGRSREYEQYF. In DNA form, the CDR3 reads TGTGCCAGCAGCGTAGGGCGATCTCGGGAGTACGAGCAGTACTTC. The chain links TRBV9 to TRBJ2-7; possibly TRBD2 for D (6 bases). V lost 0 bases and J 4 bases, leaving 14 bases between the germline ends. Per the germline V gene, CDR1 is SGDLS and CDR2 is YYNGEE. The CDR3 spans 15 residues.

The chain joins TRBV23-1 to TRBJ2-3, with a possible D match to TRBD2 (5 bases). TRBV23-1 is recorded as an ORF, its role being uncertain. This CDR3 has 24 residues. With 2 bases removed from V and 3 bases from J, the gap between germline ends came to 39 bases. The CDR3 DNA reads TGCGCCAGCAGTCAACCCGGCAAAGTGGGGAGAGAATCCGATTTCTCCTTTCGAACAGATACGCAGTATTTT. Encoded protein: CASSQPGKVGRESDFSFRTDTQYF.

The J gene is TRBJ1-1, the V gene TRBV28, with D unclear. V was cut by 4 bases and J by 1 base, with 10 bases left in between. CDR1 is MDHEN, CDR2 SYDVKM, per germline. This CDR3 is 14 amino acids long. DNA for the CDR3: TGTGCCAGCAGTTCCCACAGACAGAACACTGAAGCTTTCTTT. This translates into CASSSHRQNTEAFF.

The rearrangement links TRBV5-4 to TRBJ2-5; possibly TRBD1 for D (5 bases). Per germline, CDR1 SGHNT and CDR2 YYREEE (reference sequence). The CDR3 runs to 15 residues. V shed 4 bases and J shed 7 bases, with 20 bases lying between them. The DNA for the CDR3 is TGTGCCAGCAGCCTTCCGGACAAAATCCACGGGACCCAGTACTTC. Its protein is CASSLPDKIHGTQYF.

The rearrangement uses TRBV27 and TRBJ1-2; TRBD1 is a possible D gene (6 bases). The CDR3 is made up of 13 amino acids. V was trimmed by 2 bases and J by 6 bases, leaving 10 bases between them. Looked up from germline, CDR1 is MNHEY and CDR2 is SMNVEV (reference sequence). The CDR3 is CASSLGGADGYTF. CDR3 in DNA: TGTGCCAGCAGTTTAGGGGGGGCCGATGGCTACACCTTC.

This chain connects TRBV7-9 to TRBJ1-2, with 7 bases that match TRBD1. This CDR3 region has 15 residues. The germline V gene encodes CDR1 SEHNR and CDR2 FQNEAQ (reference sequence). V lost 3 bases, J lost 6 bases, and 10 bases stayed unmatched. DNA for the CDR3: TGTGCCAGCAGCTTCTCCACCCAGGGGGGACATGGCTACACCTTC. Its translation is CASSFSTQGGHGYTF.

The chain recombines TRBV18 with TRBJ1-1; no reliable D call. CDR3 size: 11 residues. V lost 4 bases and J 7 bases, leaving 7 bases between the germline ends. Per germline, CDR1 KGHSH and CDR2 LQKENI. The CDR3 reads CASSQEVEAFF. Written as DNA, the CDR3 is TGTGCCAGCTCACAAGAGGTTGAAGCTTTCTTT.

The J gene is TRBJ1-2, the V gene TRBV6-6; 10 bases fit TRBD1. The J segment lost 6 bases and the V segment lost 7 bases, leaving 14 bases of the junction unmatched. The germline V gene encodes CDR1 MNHNY and CDR2 SVGAGI (reference sequence). The CDR3 loop spans 16 amino acids. The CDR3 here is CASIPYPPGTGDGYTF. For the CDR3, the DNA is TGTGCCAGCATCCCTTACCCTCCCGGGACAGGGGATGGCTACACCTTC.

The chain couples TRBV28 to TRBJ1-5; no firm D call. CDR3 length: 15 residues. CDR1 and CDR2 from the germline V gene are MDHEN and SYDVKM. V was shortened by 3 bases and J by 5 bases, with 14 bases between the two germline ends. For the CDR3, the DNA is TGTGCCAGCAGTTTTGGCGTCAGCGAGGATCAGCCCCAGCATTTT. Translation: CASSFGVSEDQPQHF. Together with reference TRBV28 and TRBJ1-5, the CDR3 gives the full variable domain: DVKVTQSSRYLVKRTGEKVFLECVQDMDHENMFWYRQDPGLGLRLIYFSYDVKMKEKGDIPEGYSVSREKKERFSLILESASTNQTSMYLCASSFGVSEDQPQHFGDGTRLSIL.

V is TRBV4-1 and J is TRBJ1-1; no reliable D call. Trimming shortened V by 3 bases and J by 0 bases, and 8 bases separated the two germline ends. The germline V gene encodes CDR1 MGHRA and CDR2 YSYEKL. CDR3 length: 14 residues. The CDR3 nucleotides are TGCGCCAGCAGCCATAGAGGTATGAACACTGAAGCTTTCTTT. It is translated as CASSHRGMNTEAFF.

The chain links TRBV9 to TRBJ2-1; TRBD2 agrees at 9 bases. Germline V gives CDR1 SGDLS, CDR2 YYNGEE. V gave up 0 bases and J gave up 6 bases; unmatched junction bases: 7. CDR3 length equals 16 residues. Here the CDR3 DNA reads TGTGCCAGCAGCGTAGTCTGGCTAGCGGGACGCAATGAGCAGTTCTTC. Translating it yields CASSVVWLAGRNEQFF.

V gene TRBV18 combines with J gene TRBJ1-1; D ambiguous. The CDR3 is 16 amino acids. Germline loops: CDR1 KGHSH, CDR2 LQKENI. V lost 2 bases and J lost 1, with 14 bases in between. The CDR3: CASSPWEREGNTEAFF. In nucleotides, the CDR3 is TGTGCCAGCTCACCATGGGAGAGGGAAGGGAACACTGAAGCTTTCTTT.

The rearrangement links TRBV11-3 to TRBJ2-4; D perhaps matches TRBD2 (6 bases). The CDR3 length is 13 residues. Trimming cost V 3 bases and J 12 bases, with 15 bases left between them. The germline V gene has CDR1 SGHNT and CDR2 YENEEA. Here the CDR3 DNA reads TGTGCCAGCAGCTTCTCGGGAGACGCAACTCAGTACTTC. It encodes CASSFSGDATQYF. Variable domain in full (rest from reference TRBV11-3 and TRBJ2-4): EAGVVQSPRYKIIEKKQPVAFWCNPISGHNTLYWYLQNLGQGPELLIRYENEEAVDDSQLPKDRFSAERLKGVDSTLKIQPAELGDSAVYLCASSFSGDATQYFGAGTRLSVL.

The chain employs TRBV4-3 and TRBJ1-5; 10 nucleotides line up with TRBD1. CDR3 size: 15 residues. Germline-derived CDR1 and CDR2 are LGHNA and YSLEER. V lost 0 bases, J lost 5 bases, and 1 base stayed unmatched. The DNA for the CDR3 is TGCGCCAGCAGCCAAGATGGGACAGGGGATCAGCCCCAGCATTTT. As protein: CASSQDGTGDQPQHF.

This clone appeared a single time. This chain connects TRBV11-3 to TRBJ2-4; 10 bases are shared with TRBD2. V shed 2 bases and J 0 bases; nucleotides not matched to a gene: 13. Looked up from germline, CDR1 is SGHNT and CDR2 is YENEEA. The CDR3 runs 20 residues. CDR3 in DNA: TGTGCCAGCAGCTTATCCCCGCCTAGCGGGGGCCTACTAGCCAAAAACATTCAGTACTTC. This sequence encodes CASSLSPPSGGLLAKNIQYF.

The rearrangement links TRBV9 to TRBJ2-5, with no clear D. V lost 4 bases and J lost 1, with 14 bases in between. This CDR3 spans 15 amino acids. Germline loops: CDR1 SGDLS, CDR2 YYNGEE. The CDR3 is CASSPSGRAQETQYF. The CDR3 coding sequence is TGTGCCAGCAGCCCAAGTGGTCGAGCCCAAGAGACCCAGTACTTC.

The genes are TRBV10-1 and TRBJ2-7, with TRBD1 identical over 7 bases. Germline V gives CDR1 WNHNN, CDR2 SYGVQD (reference sequence). There are 14 residues in the CDR3. Germline trimming cut 8 bases from V and 0 bases from J; bases unmatched to any gene: 7. CDR3 loop: CASVDRLSSYEQYF. Written as DNA, the CDR3 is TGCGCCAGCGTGGACAGGCTGAGCTCCTACGAGCAGTACTTC.

The genes are TRBV29-1 and TRBJ2-1; 7 nucleotides agree with TRBD2. This CDR3 is built from 15 residues. V lost 6 bases and J lost 6; bases outside the gene matches: 14. From germline, CDR1 is SQVTM and CDR2 ANQGSEA. DNA of the CDR3: TGCAGCGTCACAGCGACTAGCCGGGGACCCAATGAGCAGTTCTTC. Translating it yields CSVTATSRGPNEQFF.